This section outlines one TCR beta chain sequence together with its context. TCRdb used MiXCR to reprocess the 5' RACE reads, holding one entry per CDR3 protein. The sample includes fewer than 85,000 distinct CDR3 sequences, around 16% seen only once; the top ten take approximately 12%. The data were taken from a study of early T cells in non-severe SARS-CoV-2 infection. Trimming left V 2 bases short and J 4 bases short, with 9 bases between. Germline V gene sequence: CDR1 MNHEY, CDR2 SVGAGI. The CDR3 consists of 13 residues. Sequencing was carried out using whole blood. The chain employs TRBV6-5 and TRBJ2-7; D is undetermined. The TCR sequence derives from an adult who was a healthcare worker with PCR-confirmed SARS-CoV-2 infection or an uninfected control (not recorded which). CDR3: CASSYGVSYEQYF. The CDR3 DNA follows: TGTGCCAGCAGTTACGGGGTGTCGTACGAGCAGTACTTC.